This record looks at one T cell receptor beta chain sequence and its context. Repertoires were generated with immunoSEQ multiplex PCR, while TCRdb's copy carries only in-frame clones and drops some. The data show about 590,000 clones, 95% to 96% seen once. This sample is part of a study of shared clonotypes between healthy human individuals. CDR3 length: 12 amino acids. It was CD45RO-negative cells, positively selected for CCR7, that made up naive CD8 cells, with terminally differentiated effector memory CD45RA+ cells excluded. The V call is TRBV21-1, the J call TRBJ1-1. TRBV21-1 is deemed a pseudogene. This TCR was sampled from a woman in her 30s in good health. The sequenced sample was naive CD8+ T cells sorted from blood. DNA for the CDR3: TGTGTCGTGGGGGTGCCTCCGACTGAAGCTTTCTTT. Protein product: CVVGVPPTEAFF.